This TCR beta chain was captured by sequencing in a study of neurological immune-mediated disorders. For the study at large: Secondary progressive disease was present in 3, and relapsing-remitting disease in some 30, of the 34 multiple sclerosis patients.

V was pared by 2 bases and J by 0 bases, with 8 bases between. Germline loops: CDR1 KGHSH, CDR2 LQKENI. This CDR3 region has 15 residues. Study observations and caveats: Phylogenetic grouping assigned the repertoires of 18 of 34 multiple sclerosis patients to a single related-CDR3 cluster, representing a possible signature. Levels of TCR clonal expansion peaked in HTLV-1-associated myelopathy and reached their lowest in multiple sclerosis, under those of healthy controls.

This clonotype was picked up many times. Its antigen is as yet unknown. TCRdb called the 5' RACE reads again in MiXCR, with one record for every CDR3 protein. The sample includes tens of thousands of distinct CDR3 sequences, about 5% of them seen just once. The sample taken for sequencing was CD4+ T cells from blood. This receptor was taken from a young woman with multiple sclerosis. V and J are TRBV18 and TRBJ2-1; D possibly corresponds to TRBD2 (6 bases). In DNA, the CDR3 is TGTGCCAGCTCACCAGTAGCGGCCTCCTACAATGAGCAGTTCTTC. Translating it yields CASSPVAASYNEQFF. Together with reference TRBV18 and TRBJ2-1, the CDR3 gives the full variable domain: NAGVMQNPRHLVRRRGQEARLRCSPMKGHSHVYWYRQLPEEGLKFMVYLQKENIIDESGMPKERFSAEFPKEGPSILRIQQVVRGDSAAYFCASSPVAASYNEQFFGPGTRLTVL.